This is a list of T cell receptor beta chains from one sample in a study of T-cell reconstitution after alpha-beta-depleted transplantation in children. TCRdb itself ran the PCR reads through MiXCR, one entry per CDR3 protein. The repertoire holds about 460,000 distinct CDR3 sequences, with about an eighth as singletons. The source material was PBMCs, mostly from graft donor cells, sampled 180 days after TCRalphabeta/CD19-depleted stem cell transplant. These TCRs come from a female patient under 10 years old who had a stem cell transplant for aplastic anemia, so the T cells may come from the graft donor. The conserved cysteine and the conserved F or W are not part of the CDR3 here.

V	J	CDR3
TRBV19	TRBJ2-3	ASEAGGSTDTQY
TRBV5-1	TRBJ2-7	ARSGRTSGNPSSYEQY
TRBV5-6	TRBJ1-1	ASSLPGEMNTEAF
TRBV5-1	TRBJ2-1	ASSPLAGSNEQF
TRBV19	TRBJ1-1	ASSISGDRGNTEAF
TRBV20-1	TRBJ2-7	SASGPWGPLSSYEQY
TRBV5-1	TRBJ1-1	ASVDKQGTEAF
TRBV27	TRBJ2-1	ASSLGTGNEQF
TRBV7-2	TRBJ2-1	ASSRGTSGRSSNEQF
TRBV6-2/TRBV6-3	TRBJ2-7	ATIENGAGAYEQY
TRBV6-5	TRBJ2-7	ASNSGSVSYEQY
TRBV7-2	TRBJ2-3	ASSSLAGGHSDTQY
TRBV29-1	TRBJ1-2	SATRQGGYGYT
TRBV10-3	TRBJ1-4	AISANYAGATNEKLF
TRBV5-1	TRBJ2-2	ASTSAQTGFTGELF
TRBV20-1	TRBJ2-7	SARRGHLHEQY
TRBV4-2	TRBJ2-7	ASSQDDSLAGHLGYEQY
TRBV30	TRBJ2-1	AWSKSSPRYNEQF
TRBV7-9	TRBJ1-1	ASSRGPDLMNTEAF
TRBV9	TRBJ1-1	ASSVSGQGPTFMNTEAF
TRBV24-1	TRBJ2-1	ATSDLKERTSDYNEQF
TRBV4-3	TRBJ2-1	ASSLHSGSDYNEQF
TRBV6-1	TRBJ2-1	ASSKDRDRDISYNEQF
TRBV20-1	TRBJ2-7	SADQRTSGTYEQY
TRBV6-1	TRBJ2-5	ASKREGRLQETQY
TRBV18	TRBJ2-5	ASSPHRLRETQY
TRBV29-1	TRBJ2-5	SVGRQGAFGTQY
TRBV6-5	TRBJ2-7	ASSYSGPPSYEQY
TRBV7-2	TRBJ2-4	ASSLYGQGQNIQY
TRBV18	TRBJ2-2	ASSPRRGNTGELF
TRBV29-1	TRBJ2-2	SAGDSTGELF
TRBV29-1	TRBJ2-7	STTSSSSYEQY
TRBV4-2	TRBJ1-4	ARSPGHRATNEKLF
TRBV29-1	TRBJ2-1	SVWRLYNEQF
TRBV7-9	TRBJ1-4	AMGSATNEKLF
TRBV29-1	TRBJ2-2	SVEMGNTGELF
TRBV12-3/TRBV12-4	TRBJ2-1	ASSRPSGVLSYNEQF
TRBV4-1	TRBJ2-1	ASSQVYRDRSYNEQF
TRBV4-3	TRBJ1-1	ASSQGNTEAF
TRBV28	TRBJ2-3	ALSRGTATQY
TRBV20-1	TRBJ2-1	SARGLGAGENEQF
TRBV6-6	TRBJ1-1	ASSSQTEAF
TRBV6-5	TRBJ2-1	ASSSPGGRVYNEQF
TRBV7-2	TRBJ1-2	ASSLAQGLYGYT
TRBV4-2	TRBJ2-1	ASSQAGGRGEQF
TRBV6-5	TRBJ2-1	ASSNYGTVYNEQF
TRBV20-1	TRBJ1-2	SARVQGISGYT
TRBV9	TRBJ2-7	ASSVDPLGSYEQY
TRBV14	TRBJ2-1	ASRRTSGTYNEQF
TRBV24-1	TRBJ2-6	ATSDPRESGANGLT
TRBV15	TRBJ2-1	ATSPTNRGLAGVRNEQF
TRBV20-1	TRBJ2-2	SARDLLWGTGELF
TRBV11-2	TRBJ2-7	AGSGTGTYEQY